This T cell receptor (beta chain) was captured in a study of blood T cells in healthy people across ages. This clonotype was seen more than once but under ten times. A second roughly 7 to 12 cycle PCR used barcoded and J-beta primers. From the 5' RACE reads, TCRdb called clonotypes with MiXCR, one entry per CDR3 protein. The table lists around 1,700,000 distinct CDR3 sequences, roughly 27% of them singletons. Trimming took 3 bases from V and 0 from J, leaving 14 bases between them. Germline V gives CDR1 DFQATT, CDR2 SNEGSKA (reference sequence). The CDR3 is 15 amino acids. The rearrangement joins TRBV20-1 to TRBJ1-2, with D perhaps matching TRBD1 (5 bases). The source is a woman in her twenties or thirties in good health. The specimen was blood. The DNA for the CDR3 is TGCAGTGCTAGTATCAGGCGGGGGACTAACTATGGCTACACCTTC. Translating it yields CSASIRRGTNYGYTF.